Following are 16 T cell receptor beta chains from one sample sequenced in a study of human T cells and chemical hapten exposure. Via MiXCR, TCRdb re-called the 5' RACE reads, giving one row per CDR3 protein. Here the sample spans roughly 120,000 distinct CDR3 sequences, roughly a fifth being singletons. The authors extracted total RNA from unfractionated whole blood. The source of these receptors is a human donor in good health.

This clonotype appeared a few times. This chain links TRBV28 with TRBJ2-7, with TRBD2 matching 10 bases. V lost 9 bases and J lost 4; bases outside the gene matches: 9. Germline V lookup: CDR1 MDHEN, CDR2 SYDVKM. The CDR3 totals 14 residues. CDR3 sequence: CASLPGTSVYEQYF. In nucleotides, the CDR3 is TGTGCCAGTTTACCCGGGACTAGCGTTTACGAGCAGTACTTC. The whole variable domain, remainder taken from reference TRBV28 and TRBJ2-7, is DVKVTQSSRYLVKRTGEKVFLECVQDMDHENMFWYRQDPGLGLRLIYFSYDVKMKEKGDIPEGYSVSREKKERFSLILESASTNQTSMYLCASLPGTSVYEQYFGPGTRLTVT.

J is TRBJ1-2 and V is TRBV7-2, with TRBD1 as a possible D gene (6 bases). The CDR3 loop spans 13 amino acids. The V gene lost 5 bases and the J gene lost 4 bases, with 11 bases spanning the gap. In germline, CDR1 is SGHTA, CDR2 FQGNSA. The CDR3 reads CASSPRTAYGYTF. In DNA, the CDR3 is TGTGCCAGCAGCCCGCGGACAGCCTATGGCTACACCTTC.

Only a few counts were recorded for this clonotype. V is TRBV28 and J is TRBJ2-1; 8 bases align to TRBD1. The V gene's germline CDR1 is MDHEN and CDR2 SYDVKM. CDR3 length: 16 residues. Germline trimming cut 6 bases from V and 4 bases from J; bases unmatched to any gene: 11. The CDR3 DNA is TGTGCCAGCAGCTCCTCGACAGGGGTCGGATACAATGAGCAGTTCTTC. Protein: CASSSSTGVGYNEQFF.

There are many counts of this clonotype. The genes are TRBV11-2 and TRBJ2-7; D gene unclear. Germline CDR1 SGHAT, CDR2 FQNNGV. Deletions cut 1 base from V and 4 bases from J, with 5 bases between. The CDR3 extends over 12 amino acids. The CDR3 DNA reads as TGTGCCAGCAGCTTAGCTGGGTACGAGCAGTACTTC. This sequence encodes CASSLAGYEQYF.

This clonotype was seen a handful of times. CDR3 nucleotide sequence: TGCGCCAGCAGTGAGGACAGGGGAAACTATGGCTACACCTTC. This gives the protein CASSEDRGNYGYTF. The J gene is TRBJ1-2, the V gene TRBV5-1; the match to TRBD1 covers 9 bases. Germline CDR1 SGHRS, CDR2 YFSETQ. The junction had 4 bases not matched to a gene; V was cut back by 5 bases and J by 2 bases. CDR3 size: 14 residues.

The J gene is TRBJ1-1, the V gene TRBV29-1; D remains unclear. Germline CDR1 and CDR2: SQVTM and ANQGSEA. CDR3 length: 10 residues. The V and J ends lost 4 bases and 9 bases respectively, with 9 bases between them. The CDR3 nucleotides are TGCAGCGTTGGGGGTCCGAAAGCTTTCTTT. It codes for CSVGGPKAFF.

The chain links TRBV7-1 to TRBJ1-6; possibly TRBD1 for D (5 bases). TRBV7-1 qualifies as an ORF whose function is uncertain. The V gene lost 3 bases and the J gene lost 9 bases, with 24 bases spanning the gap. The CDR3 runs to 18 residues. CDR3 amino acids: CASSSREKGQSWGSPLHF. The DNA for the CDR3 is TGTGCCAGCAGCTCCCGGGAGAAGGGGCAATCCTGGGGTTCACCCCTCCACTTT.

As regards this clonotype: A much larger clone differs from this one at a single base, so this may be a read error. V gene TRBV27 combines with J gene TRBJ2-1, with unresolved D. This CDR3 region has 11 residues. CDR1 and CDR2 from the germline V gene are MNHEY and SMNVEV (reference sequence). V was pared by 3 bases and J by 8 bases, with 5 bases between. CDR3 loop: CASSLNDEQFF. The CDR3 DNA reads as TGTGCCAGCAGTTTGAACGATGAGCAGTTCTTC.

The sample holds a few counts of this clonotype. The V and J genes are TRBV11-2 and TRBJ2-5; TRBD2 matches 12 bases. Germline CDR1 reads SGHAT; CDR2 reads FQNNGV. J lost 5 bases, V lost 2 bases, and 9 bases had no gene match. The CDR3 loop spans 17 amino acids. CDR3 loop: CASSLRAWTSGMETQYF. CDR3 coding DNA: TGTGCCAGCAGCTTAAGGGCATGGACTAGCGGGATGGAGACCCAGTACTTC.

This clonotype was recorded a few times. The CDR3 region has the DNA TGTGCCAGCAGCTTAGCTGGGAGTAATAATTCACCCCTCCACTTT. Protein sequence: CASSLAGSNNSPLHF. This chain joins TRBV11-2 and TRBJ1-6; D gene ambiguous. Germline-derived CDR1 and CDR2 are SGHAT and FQNNGV. The CDR3 length is 15 residues. V was shortened by 1 base and J by 5 bases, with 9 bases between the two germline ends. Full variable domain (rest looked up from reference TRBV11-2 and TRBJ1-6): EAGVAQSPRYKIIEKRQSVAFWCNPISGHATLYWYQQILGQGPKLLIQFQNNGVVDDSQLPKDRFSAERLKGVDSTLKIQPAKLEDSAVYLCASSLAGSNNSPLHFGNGTRLTVT.

The rearrangement links TRBV13 to TRBJ2-1; no firm D call. The CDR3 loop spans 16 amino acids. V lost 1 base to trimming and J lost 5 bases, with 15 bases between them. The germline CDR1 and CDR2 sequences are PRHDT and FYEKMQ (reference sequence). CDR3 sequence (DNA): TGTGCCAGCAGCTTAGATGCAGGTAATGTCGACAATGAGCAGTTCTTC. It codes for CASSLDAGNVDNEQFF.

J is TRBJ2-1 and V is TRBV3-1; D ambiguous. CDR3 size: 14 residues. Trimming removed 1 base from V and 6 bases from J, with 10 bases in between. Germline lookup yields CDR1 LGHDT and CDR2 YNNKEL (reference sequence). CDR3 sequence reads: CASSQGVSGNEQFF. In DNA, the CDR3 is TGTGCCAGCAGCCAAGGGGTGAGTGGCAATGAGCAGTTCTTC.

The rearrangement uses TRBV12-3 or TRBV12-4 and TRBJ2-3; 8 bases fit TRBD1. The CDR3 length is 14 residues. Germline trimming cut 5 bases from V and 5 bases from J; bases unmatched to any gene: 6. CDR3 amino acids: CASSMTTGGDTQYF. The DNA for the CDR3 is TGTGCCAGCAGTATGACCACAGGGGGAGATACGCAGTATTTT.

This clonotype was picked up many times. The V call is TRBV12-3 or TRBV12-4, the J call TRBJ2-7, with 9 positions matching TRBD1. This CDR3 is built from 14 residues. The ends lost 5 bases at V and 5 bases at J; junction bases unmatched: 7. This chain's CDR3 is CASSPTGGRNEQYF. The CDR3 region has the DNA TGTGCCAGCAGTCCAACAGGGGGCAGGAACGAGCAGTACTTC.

V usage is TRBV6-1 and J usage is TRBJ2-3, with TRBD2 as a possible D gene (6 bases). Germline-derived CDR1 and CDR2 are MNHNS and SASEGT. Trimming shortened V by 3 bases and J by 2 bases, and 21 bases separated the two germline ends. The CDR3 extends over 18 amino acids. The DNA for the CDR3 is TGTGCCAGCAGTGACCGTTCCCGGGACTGGACTCTCACAGATACGCAGTATTTT. Residues: CASSDRSRDWTLTDTQYF.

The chain recombines TRBV28 with TRBJ2-1; 8 bases fit TRBD2. The CDR3 consists of 15 residues. CDR1 MDHEN and CDR2 SYDVKM come from the germline V gene. V lost 2 bases and J lost 7; bases outside the gene matches: 7. CDR3 residues: CASSLALAGGNEQFF. The CDR3 nucleotides are TGTGCCAGCAGTTTAGCGCTAGCGGGCGGGAATGAGCAGTTCTTC.